The 5 T cell receptor beta chains in this list originate from one sample, sequenced in a study of blood T cells in healthy people across ages. Next came a second PCR, run for roughly 7 to 12 cycles, which used a sample-barcoded 5' primer along with a J-beta primer mix. MiXCR was run by TCRdb on the 5' RACE reads, yielding one entry per CDR3 protein. There are nearly 800,000 distinct CDR3 sequences in the sample; 25% occur only once, and under 4.5% lies in the top ten. The same specimen was also included in a second study, on T cells of mothers and their children.

The sequencing sample was made of blood. The receptors originated from a boy aged 5-17 years in good health.

Only a few counts were recorded for this clonotype. The chain couples TRBV6-6 to TRBJ2-7; 8 bases agree with TRBD2. Unmatched junction bases numbered 4, after V lost 0 bases and J lost 6 bases. Germline-derived CDR1 and CDR2 are MNHNY and SVGAGI (reference sequence). The CDR3 has 14 amino acids. In nucleotides, the CDR3 is TGTGCCAGCAGTTACTCGGGACTAGTGAGCGAGCAGTACTTC. This sequence encodes CASSYSGLVSEQYF.

This chain connects TRBV29-1 to TRBJ2-5, with D possibly TRBD2 on 5 matching bases. Germline CDR1 and CDR2: SQVTM and ANQGSEA. There are 15 residues in the CDR3. Trimming stripped 2 bases from V and 0 bases from J, with 13 bases between. As DNA, the CDR3 is TGCAGCGTTGAACTCGGGGAGAGTTACCAAGAGACCCAGTACTTC. Encoded protein: CSVELGESYQETQYF.

The V gene is TRBV29-1, the J gene TRBJ2-3; 7 bases agree with TRBD2. CDR3 length equals 14 residues. Trimming removed 7 bases from V and 4 bases from J; junction bases left unmatched: 11. Germline assignment: CDR1 SQVTM and CDR2 ANQGSEA. Here the CDR3 DNA reads TGCAGCGCGTCGGCGGGGGATTATGCAGATACGCAGTATTTT. This sequence encodes CSASAGDYADTQYF.

The J gene is TRBJ1-5, the V gene TRBV2, with a possible D match to TRBD1 (6 bases). V was trimmed by 4 bases and J by 5 bases, leaving 12 bases between them. The CDR3 covers 14 residues. Germline values: CDR1 SNHLY, CDR2 FYNNEI. CDR3 DNA: TGTGCCAGCAGTGGATGGACAGCGTATCAGCCCCAGCATTTT. This translates into CASSGWTAYQPQHF.

This clonotype was seen a few times. The V gene is TRBV12-3 or TRBV12-4, the J gene TRBJ2-3, with D perhaps matching TRBD2 (5 bases). With 3 bases removed from V and 1 base from J, the gap between germline ends came to 8 bases. The CDR3 totals 14 residues. The CDR3 spells CASSFEGRTDTQYF. As DNA, the CDR3 is TGTGCCAGCAGTTTCGAGGGTCGCACAGATACGCAGTATTTT.